These T cell receptor beta chains were read from a single sample in a study of blood T cell repertoires in COVID-19. Method: immunoSEQ multiplex PCR; TCRdb's copy keeps in-frame clones and lacks some. In the table there are roughly 170,000 clones, under 85% of which are singletons. The sequenced material came from peripheral blood. The receptors were sampled from a human donor in a cohort sampled during active COVID-19. Each CDR3 is given with its conserved first and last residue. The D gene is left open where the match is weak. Clone size is shown for a subset of rows, as once, few, many or a class of expanded clone.

>TRBV7-9|-|once|TRBJ2-1
TGTGCCAGCAGCTCCCCCAGAGGGGGGGGGAGCTCCTACAATGAGCAGTTCTTC
CASSSPRGGGSSYNEQFF
>TRBV19|TRBD1|-|TRBJ1-3
TGTGCCAGTAGTACCCGGGACAGGCTCTCTGGAAACACCATATATTTT
CASSTRDRLSGNTIYF
>TRBV19|TRBD1|few|TRBJ1-5
TGTGCCAGTACTACGGGACAGGGGGTCAATCAGCCCCAGCATTTT
CASTTGQGVNQPQHF
>TRBV5-1|-|-|TRBJ1-1
TGCGCCAGCAGCCATCCTTACAGGGTGACGGCCGCAGCCACTGAAGCTTTCTTT
CASSHPYRVTAAATEAFF
>TRBV9|TRBD2|-|TRBJ2-2
TGTGCCAGCAGCGTGGGGACTACAAACACCGGGGAGCTGTTTTTT
CASSVGTTNTGELFF
>TRBV5-4|-|-|TRBJ2-3
TGTGCCAGCAGCCCCACGCTAGCTGATAGCACAGATACGCAGTATTTT
CASSPTLADSTDTQYF
>TRBV5-8|TRBD2|-|TRBJ2-5
TGTGCCAGCAGCCTGACTAGCGGGGGAGAGACCCAGTACTTC
CASSLTSGGETQYF
>TRBV19|TRBD2|-|TRBJ2-1
TGTGCCAGTAGTGCGGGACTAGAGGGCGATGAGCAGTTCTTC
CASSAGLEGDEQFF
>TRBV5-4|-|-|TRBJ2-1
TGTGCCAGCAGCCGTCCTCTCGGGTCCAGACAGTACAATGAGCAGTTCTTC
CASSRPLGSRQYNEQFF
>TRBV7-6|TRBD1|-|TRBJ2-2
TGTGCCAGCAGCTCGCGAATACAGGGGGCGACCACCGGGGAGCTGTTTTTT
CASSSRIQGATTGELFF
>TRBV5-1|-|-|TRBJ1-1
TGCGCCAGCAGCTTGTCCGCACAGAGTGAGAACACTGAAGCTTTCTTT
CASSLSAQSENTEAFF
>TRBV30|TRBD2|-|TRBJ2-6
TGTGCCTGGAGTGTACAAAGGACTAGCGGGGGAACTGGGGCCAACGTCCTGACTTTC
CAWSVQRTSGGTGANVLTF
>TRBV19|-|-|TRBJ1-6
TGTGCCAGTAGTATAGATCCCAATAATTCACCCCTCCACTTT
CASSIDPNNSPLHF
>TRBV9|-|-|TRBJ1-1
TGTGCCAGCAGCTCCCAGGTGGGAGGGCAGAACACTGAAGCTTTCTTT
CASSSQVGGQNTEAFF
>TRBV5-1|-|once|TRBJ2-7
TGCGCCAGCAGTCCCTCCCAGGGGTCCTACGAGCAGTACTTC
CASSPSQGSYEQYF
>TRBV18|-|-|TRBJ1-1
TGTGCCAGCTCACCAGCAGAATCGAACACTTTCTTT
CASSPAESNTFF
>TRBV27|-|-|TRBJ2-7
TGTGCCAGCAGTTTGGGACTGCACTACGAGCAGTACTTC
CASSLGLHYEQYF
>TRBV7-9|-|-|TRBJ1-4
TGTGCCAGCAGCCTGACAGTTAATGAAAAACTGTTTTTT
CASSLTVNEKLFF
>TRBV24-1|-|-|TRBJ2-1
TGTGCCACCAGTGAGCCAGACAGTAGTGAGCAGTTCTTC
CATSEPDSSEQFF
>TRBV4-1|-|-|TRBJ2-7
TGCGCCAGCAGCCGCCGAACAGGGAGCTCCTACGAGCAGTACTTC
CASSRRTGSSYEQYF
>TRBV19|TRBD1|-|TRBJ1-1
TGTGCCAGTAGTCTGTCAGGGGGAGGCACTGAAGCTTTCTTT
CASSLSGGGTEAFF
>TRBV4-1|-|few|TRBJ1-3
TGCGCCAGCAGCCAATCTGGAGAGGGGGACGGAAACACCATATATTTT
CASSQSGEGDGNTIYF
>TRBV7-8|TRBD1|-|TRBJ2-3
TGTGCCAGCAGCTTACCAAAGGAACAGTGGACAGGGAACACAGATACGCAGTATTTT
CASSLPKEQWTGNTDTQYF
>TRBV13|-|-|TRBJ1-5
TGTGCCAGCAGCTTGAGAGGTCATCAGCCCCAGCATTTT
CASSLRGHQPQHF
>TRBV3-1/TRBV3-2|TRBD2|-|TRBJ2-5
TGTGCCAGCAGCCAAGAGGCGGGGGGGGAAGAGACCCAGTACTTC
CASSQEAGGEETQYF
>TRBV7-8|-|few|TRBJ2-5
TGTGCCAGCAGCTTAGCGTCGACAGACCAAGAGACCCAGTACTTC
CASSLASTDQETQYF
>TRBV6-1|TRBD2|once|TRBJ2-7
TGTGCCAGCAGTGGCCCTGGGGGGGGGACTTACACCTACGAGCAGTACTTC
CASSGPGGGTYTYEQYF
>TRBV13|TRBD1|-|TRBJ1-4
TGTGCCAGCAGCAAAGGGACAGCAGAAAAACTGTTTTTT
CASSKGTAEKLFF
>TRBV11-2|TRBD1|few|TRBJ2-5
TGTGCCAGCAGCCCGGGTGGGACAGGGATGGAGACCCAGTACTTC
CASSPGGTGMETQYF
>TRBV6-6|TRBD1|-|TRBJ1-2
TGTGCCAGCAGTTACGACAGGGAGATGTCCTATGGCTACACCTTC
CASSYDREMSYGYTF
>TRBV24-1|TRBD1|-|TRBJ2-2
TGTGCCACGGGACAGGGACGGGGCGGGGAGCTGTTTTTT
CATGQGRGGELFF
>TRBV3-1/TRBV3-2|TRBD2|-|TRBJ2-3
TGTGCCAGCAGCCAAGATCGGCGCGGGGGGGTCACAGATACGCAGTATTTT
CASSQDRRGGVTDTQYF
>TRBV3-1/TRBV3-2|TRBD2|few|TRBJ2-3
TGTGCCAGCAGCCAAGATCTACTAGCGGGATTAGGTACGCAGTATTTT
CASSQDLLAGLGTQYF
>TRBV18|-|-|TRBJ2-5
TGTGCCAGCTCACCCGGAGTAGTGGAGACCCAGTACTTC
CASSPGVVETQYF
>TRBV18|TRBD1|-|TRBJ2-7
TGTGCCAGCTCACCGCCGACAGGGCTCTCCTACGAGCAGTACTTC
CASSPPTGLSYEQYF
>TRBV7-2|-|-|TRBJ1-2
TGTGCCAGCAGCTTAGTGGGCAGGAGGAACTATGGCTACACCTTC
CASSLVGRRNYGYTF
>TRBV6-5|-|few|TRBJ1-1
TGTGCCAGCAGTTGGGGAGGCACTGAAGCTTTCTTT
CASSWGGTEAFF
>TRBV7-2|TRBD1|-|TRBJ2-3
TGTGCCAGCAGCCCCGGACAGGGACCAGATACGCAGTATTTT
CASSPGQGPDTQYF
>TRBV19|-|once|TRBJ2-1
TGTGCCAGTAGTACCGGAGGGACGTTTGGGAATGAGCAGTTCTTC
CASSTGGTFGNEQFF
>TRBV4-1|-|-|TRBJ1-1
TGCGCCAGCAGCCAAAGAGGGTCGCCTGTGAACACTGAAGCTTTCTTT
CASSQRGSPVNTEAFF
>TRBV5-1|-|-|TRBJ1-1
TGCGCCAGCTGCGCTGAGGGCAGCCTGGAAGCTTTCTTT
CASCAEGSLEAFF
>TRBV7-6|-|-|TRBJ2-1
TGTGCCAGCAGCTCCTACTCCTCTCACAATGAGCAGTTCTTC
CASSSYSSHNEQFF
>TRBV14|TRBD2|-|TRBJ2-7
TGTGCCAGCAGCCAGGGCATCGGGGGGAGCTCCTACGAGCAGTACTTC
CASSQGIGGSSYEQYF
>TRBV28|-|-|TRBJ1-1
TGTGCCAGCCTTGGACAAGGAACCACTGAAGCTTTCTTT
CASLGQGTTEAFF
>TRBV5-1|-|-|TRBJ2-1
TGCGCCAGCAGCCTGCCAGGCATCAATGAGCAGTTCTTC
CASSLPGINEQFF
>TRBV7-2|-|-|TRBJ1-1
TGTGCCAGCAGCTTGCGGGGACTCGCTGAAGCTTTCTTT
CASSLRGLAEAFF
>TRBV5-1|TRBD2|once|TRBJ2-7
TGCGCCAGCAGCTTGGTGGATATAGAACTAGCGGGGCCCTTCTACGAGCAGTACTTC
CASSLVDIELAGPFYEQYF
>TRBV2|-|-|TRBJ2-1
TGTGCCAGCAGGGGCGTAGGGGCGCGGGGTGGTGAGCAGTTCTTC
CASRGVGARGGEQFF
>TRBV12-3/TRBV12-4|-|-|TRBJ1-2
TGTGCCAGCAGTACCGAGAGGGACTATGGCTACACCTTC
CASSTERDYGYTF
>TRBV4-1|TRBD1|-|TRBJ2-3
TGCGCCAGCAGCCAAGTGAGAACAGGGGGATTATCAGATACGCAGTATTTT
CASSQVRTGGLSDTQYF
>TRBV5-1|-|-|TRBJ1-4
TGCGCCAGCAGTACACGGGGGAGAGATGAAAAACTGTTTTTT
CASSTRGRDEKLFF
>TRBV5-1|TRBD1|-|TRBJ1-5
TGCGCCAGCAGCTTGGGACAGGGTGATCAGCCCCAGCATTTT
CASSLGQGDQPQHF
>TRBV2|-|-|TRBJ1-5
TGTGCCAGCAGTGAAGGTCGAGGGAATCAGCCCCAGCATTTT
CASSEGRGNQPQHF
>TRBV5-1|TRBD2|-|TRBJ2-1
TGCGCCAGCAGCTTGTATATCGCTAGCGGTTTAAGGGATGAGCAGTTCTTC
CASSLYIASGLRDEQFF
>TRBV7-9|TRBD1|-|TRBJ1-1
TGTGCCAGCCCGCACCTCCGGGACAGAGGAATGAACACTGAAGCTTTCTTT
CASPHLRDRGMNTEAFF